This T cell receptor beta chain was sequenced for a study of T cell responses to AZD1222 COVID-19 vaccine. Repertoires were generated with immunoSEQ multiplex PCR, while TCRdb's copy carries only in-frame clones and drops some. The repertoire has some 40,000 clones, 80% of them found once; the top ten carry about 3.9%. CDR1 is SGHAT, CDR2 FQNNGV, per germline. Trimming at V came to 5 bases and at J to 3 bases, leaving 5 bases not matched to a gene. The CDR3 runs to 15 residues. The chain combines TRBV11-2 with TRBJ2-3, with 10 bases fitting TRBD2. This receptor was obtained from an adult in good health. Source: peripheral blood, taken on day 0 of AZD1222 vaccination. CDR3 coding DNA: TGTGCCAGCAGCGGGAGACTAGCGGGTACAGATACGCAGTATTTT. It is translated as CASSGRLAGTDTQYF.